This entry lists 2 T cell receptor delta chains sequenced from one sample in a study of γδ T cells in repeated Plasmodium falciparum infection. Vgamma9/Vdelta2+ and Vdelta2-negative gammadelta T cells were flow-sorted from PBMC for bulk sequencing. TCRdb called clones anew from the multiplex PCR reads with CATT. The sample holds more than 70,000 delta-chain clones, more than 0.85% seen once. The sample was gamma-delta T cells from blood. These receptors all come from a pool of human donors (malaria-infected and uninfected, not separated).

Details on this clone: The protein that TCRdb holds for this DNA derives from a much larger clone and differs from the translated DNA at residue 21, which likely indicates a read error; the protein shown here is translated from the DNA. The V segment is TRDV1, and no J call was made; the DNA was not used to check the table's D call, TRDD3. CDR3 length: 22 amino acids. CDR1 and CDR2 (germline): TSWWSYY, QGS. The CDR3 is CALGETFDSVPTGGDHEDKLTF. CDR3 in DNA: TGTGCTCTTGGGGAAACCTTTGATTCCGTTCCTACAGGTGGGGACCACGAGGATAAACTCACCTTT.

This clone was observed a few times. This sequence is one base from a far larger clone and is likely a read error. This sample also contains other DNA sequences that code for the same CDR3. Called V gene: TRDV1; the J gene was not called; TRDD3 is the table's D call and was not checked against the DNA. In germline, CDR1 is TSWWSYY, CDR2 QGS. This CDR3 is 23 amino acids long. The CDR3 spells CALGHNQIVGPSSTNWGIQELIF. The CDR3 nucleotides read TGTGCTCTTGGGCATAATCAGATCGTGGGCCCTAGTAGTACAAACTGGGGGATACAGGAGCTCATCTTT.